This TCR beta chain is from a study of blood T cell repertoires in COVID-19. Looking at the study overall: Samples came from the United States, Italy and Spain, spanning acute and convalescent COVID-19.

Individuals aged about 18 to 100 years were recruited from around 22 US areas. Profiling relied on immunoSEQ multiplex PCR, and the TCRdb table lists in-frame clones only, not all of them. The sample holds 310,000 or so clones; approximately 92% are singletons and the top ten take around 1.1%. Losses at the gene ends were 2 bases for V and 5 bases for J; bases not matched to a gene: 2. The CDR3 runs to 13 residues. From germline, CDR1 is MNHEY and CDR2 SVGEGT. The sequencing sample was made of PBMCs or T cells enriched from blood (not recorded which). This chain uses TRBV6-2 or TRBV6-3 with TRBJ2-5; 7 bases match TRBD1. The TCR sequence derives from a woman in her twenties or thirties who had recovered from COVID-19. DNA of the CDR3: TGTGCCAGCAGTTACAGGGGGCGGGAGACCCAGTACTTC. Translated, it gives CASSYRGRETQYF.